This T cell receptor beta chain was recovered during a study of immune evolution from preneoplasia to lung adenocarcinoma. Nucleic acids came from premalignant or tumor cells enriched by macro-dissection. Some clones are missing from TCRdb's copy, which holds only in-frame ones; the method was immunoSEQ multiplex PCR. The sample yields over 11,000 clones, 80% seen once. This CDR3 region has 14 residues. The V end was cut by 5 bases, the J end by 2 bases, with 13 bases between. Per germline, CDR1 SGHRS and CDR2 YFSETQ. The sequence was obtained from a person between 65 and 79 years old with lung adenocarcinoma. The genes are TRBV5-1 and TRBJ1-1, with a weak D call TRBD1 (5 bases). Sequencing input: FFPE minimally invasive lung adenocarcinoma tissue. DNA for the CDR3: TGCGCCAGCAGTTGGGGGGGGTCCAACACTGAAGCTTTCTTT. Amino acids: CASSWGGSNTEAFF.